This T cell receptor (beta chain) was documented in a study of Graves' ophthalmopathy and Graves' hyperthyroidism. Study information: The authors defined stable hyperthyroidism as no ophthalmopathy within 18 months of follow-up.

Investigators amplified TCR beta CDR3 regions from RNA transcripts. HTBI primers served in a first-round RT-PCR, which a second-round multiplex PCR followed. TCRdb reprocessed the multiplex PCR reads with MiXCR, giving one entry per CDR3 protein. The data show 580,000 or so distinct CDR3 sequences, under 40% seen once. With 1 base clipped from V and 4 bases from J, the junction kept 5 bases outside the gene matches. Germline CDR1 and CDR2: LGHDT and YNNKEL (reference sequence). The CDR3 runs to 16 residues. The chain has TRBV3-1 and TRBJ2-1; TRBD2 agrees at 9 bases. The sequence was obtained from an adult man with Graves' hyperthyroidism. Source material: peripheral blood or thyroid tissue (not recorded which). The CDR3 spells CASSQVATSGYNEQFF. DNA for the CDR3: TGTGCCAGCAGCCAAGTGGCGACTAGCGGTTACAATGAGCAGTTCTTC.